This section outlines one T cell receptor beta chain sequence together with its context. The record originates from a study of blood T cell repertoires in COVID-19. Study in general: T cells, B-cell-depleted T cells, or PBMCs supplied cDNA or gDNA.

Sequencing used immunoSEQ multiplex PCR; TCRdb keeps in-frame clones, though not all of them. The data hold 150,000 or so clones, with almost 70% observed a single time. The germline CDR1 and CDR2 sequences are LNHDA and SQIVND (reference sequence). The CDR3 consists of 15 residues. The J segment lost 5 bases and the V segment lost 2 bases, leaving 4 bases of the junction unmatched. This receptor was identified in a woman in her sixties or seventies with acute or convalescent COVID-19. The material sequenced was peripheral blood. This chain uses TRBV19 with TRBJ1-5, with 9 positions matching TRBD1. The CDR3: CASSIQGQGHQPQHF. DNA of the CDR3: TGTGCCAGTAGTATACAGGGACAGGGTCATCAGCCCCAGCATTTT.